This T cell receptor beta chain is drawn from a study of blood T cell repertoires in COVID-19. CDR1 SGHVS and CDR2 FQNEAQ come from the germline V gene. There are 17 residues in the CDR3. Trimming shortened V by 5 bases and J by 5 bases, and 24 bases separated the two germline ends. This clone was seen a few times. In the authors' workflow: Quantification of nucleated cells was approximated via reference gene primer amplification. Clones were read by immunoSEQ multiplex PCR, and TCRdb kept only the in-frame ones, dropping some. V, J and clone size were drawn from that table, and D and trimming were deduced from the DNA. The data show some 250,000 clones, with roughly 91% seen just once and roughly 8.3% held by the top ten. Participants spanned ages about 18 to 89 years and resided in fewer than 30 US areas. Cohort 3 recovered donors had two negative PCRs, clearance, or symptom resolution.

J is TRBJ2-5 and V is TRBV7-8, with a tentative D call TRBD2 (6 bases). This clonotype originated in a man aged 35 to 55 who had recovered from COVID-19. Sequenced material: PBMCs or T cells enriched from blood (not recorded which). CDR3 bases: TGTGCCAGCAGCATAAAACGACTAGTACTATGGAAGGAGACCCAGTACTTC. It is translated as CASSIKRLVLWKETQYF.